The 12 T cell receptor beta chains below were found in one sample sequenced in a study of OX40 agonist ivuxolimab in advanced cancers. Produced via immunoSEQ multiplex PCR; TCRdb's table is partial and in-frame only. The sample lists approximately 69,000 clones; nearly 90% were seen once. The input for sequencing was CD4+ or CD8+ T cells sorted from blood, taken in a trial of the OX40 agonist ivuxolimab. These receptors all stem from an adult with an advanced solid tumor such as melanoma, head and neck, liver or kidney cancer.

V usage is TRBV7-8 and J usage is TRBJ2-5; D uncertain. Germline V gives CDR1 SGHVS, CDR2 FQNEAQ. The V end was cut by 1 base, the J end by 2 bases, with 2 bases between. This CDR3 region has 12 residues. The DNA of the CDR3 is TGTGCCAGCAGCTTAGGACAAGAGACCCAGTACTTC. Protein sequence: CASSLGQETQYF. The full variable domain, with the rest looked up from reference TRBV7-8 and TRBJ2-5, is GAGVSQSPRYKVAKRGQDVALRCDPISGHVSLFWYQQALGQGPEFLTYFQNEAQLDKSGLPSDRFFAERPEGSVSTLKIQRTQQEDSAVYLCASSLGQETQYFGPGTRLLVL.

The J gene is TRBJ2-1, the V gene TRBV9; TRBD2 aligns across 8 bases. The CDR3 covers 15 residues. Germline loops: CDR1 SGDLS, CDR2 YYNGEE. V lost 0 bases and J lost 2; bases outside the gene matches: 1. The CDR3 spells CASSVVGRAYNEQFF. CDR3 coding DNA: TGTGCCAGCAGCGTAGTCGGGAGGGCCTACAATGAGCAGTTCTTC.

The chain uses TRBV19 and TRBJ2-7; TRBD2 matches at 7 bases. Losses at the gene ends were 10 bases for V and 3 bases for J; bases not matched to a gene: 6. The CDR3 is 12 residues long. The germline CDR1 and CDR2 sequences are LNHDA and SQIVND (reference sequence). The CDR3 bases are TGTGCCAACCCCGCGGGAGACTACGAGCAGTACTTC. Translated: CANPAGDYEQYF.

The J gene is TRBJ2-1, the V gene TRBV13; 8 bases fit TRBD1. Germline V lookup: CDR1 PRHDT, CDR2 FYEKMQ (reference sequence). The length of the CDR3 is 15 residues. V lost 5 bases, J lost 7 bases, and 10 bases stayed unmatched. The CDR3 nucleotides are TGTGCCAGCAGCCAGAGGTGGCAGGGGGCGAATGAGCAGTTCTTC. Translating it yields CASSQRWQGANEQFF.

In this sample, this clone turned up once. The V and J genes are TRBV28 and TRBJ1-2; the match to TRBD1 covers 7 bases. J gave up 5 bases and V 2 bases, and 5 bases lay outside the gene matches. The CDR3 loop spans 14 amino acids. CDR1 MDHEN and CDR2 SYDVKM come from the germline V gene. The CDR3 sequence: CASSLGQAIYGYTF. CDR3 nucleotides: TGTGCCAGCAGTTTAGGACAGGCTATTTATGGCTACACCTTC.

The DNA for the CDR3 is TGCGCCAGCAGCGTAAGACAGGGGGCGGGAGAGACCCAGTACTTC. Translating gives CASSVRQGAGETQYF. J is TRBJ2-5 and V is TRBV5-1; 10 nucleotides match TRBD1. This CDR3 contains 15 residues. J gave up 4 bases and V 4 bases, and 7 bases lay outside the gene matches. The germline gives CDR1 SGHRS, CDR2 YFSETQ.

V and J are TRBV28 and TRBJ1-2; 7 bases fit TRBD1. Trimming removed 6 bases from V and 4 bases from J; junction bases left unmatched: 5. The CDR3 spans 13 residues. The germline gives CDR1 MDHEN, CDR2 SYDVKM. The CDR3: CASRTGQAYGYTF. CDR3 in DNA: TGTGCCAGCAGAACCGGACAGGCCTATGGCTACACCTTC.

V usage is TRBV7-2 and J usage is TRBJ2-2, with 9 nucleotides matching TRBD2. V was pared by 5 bases and J by 0 bases, with 4 bases of the junction left unmatched. The CDR3 spans 16 residues. Germline V gene sequence: CDR1 SGHTA, CDR2 FQGNSA. For the CDR3, the DNA is TGTGCCAGCAGCGCCAGACTAGCGGCGAACACCGGGGAGCTGTTTTTT. This encodes CASSARLAANTGELFF.

The V call is TRBV7-9, the J call TRBJ2-3; 14 positions agree with TRBD2. V gave up 5 bases and J gave up 5 bases; unmatched junction bases: 6. This CDR3 is 16 amino acids long. CDR1 is SEHNR, CDR2 FQNEAQ, per germline (reference sequence). The CDR3 nucleotides read TGTGCCAGCAGCCCCGGGACTAGCGGGAGCGGAGATACGCAGTATTTT. Amino acid sequence: CASSPGTSGSGDTQYF.

The DNA for the CDR3 is TGTGCCAGCAGTTACCCCGCCGCGGGCACCATATATTTT. Translated: CASSYPAAGTIYF. The chain joins TRBV6-5 to TRBJ1-3; D gene unclear. CDR1 and CDR2 (germline): MNHEY, SVGAGI. Trimming left V 2 bases short and J 9 bases short, with 11 bases between. CDR3 length: 13 residues.

The rearrangement uses TRBV5-8 and TRBJ1-5; D perhaps matches TRBD1 (5 bases). The CDR3 has 14 residues. Trimming stripped 3 bases from V and 6 bases from J, with 13 bases between. The germline V gene has CDR1 SGHTS and CDR2 YDEGEE. The CDR3 loop reads CASSSRRVGQPQHF. The CDR3 DNA sequence: TGTGCCAGCAGCTCTCGCAGGGTCGGTCAGCCCCAGCATTTT.

This clone was picked up a small number of times. This chain uses TRBV19 with TRBJ2-3, with a tentative D call TRBD2 (5 bases). Germline CDR1 and CDR2: LNHDA and SQIVND (reference sequence). This CDR3 comprises 13 residues. V lost 3 bases and J lost 6, with 10 bases in between. CDR3 loop: CASSIEERDTQYF. CDR3 in DNA: TGTGCCAGTAGTATTGAGGAGCGGGATACGCAGTATTTT.